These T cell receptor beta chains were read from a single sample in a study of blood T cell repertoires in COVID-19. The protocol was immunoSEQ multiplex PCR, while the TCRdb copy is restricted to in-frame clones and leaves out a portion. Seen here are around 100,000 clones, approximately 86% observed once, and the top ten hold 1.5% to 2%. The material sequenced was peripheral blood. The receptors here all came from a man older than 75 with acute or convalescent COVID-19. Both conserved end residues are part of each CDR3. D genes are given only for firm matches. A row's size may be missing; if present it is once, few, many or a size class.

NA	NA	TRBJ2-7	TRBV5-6	TGTGCCAGCAGCAACTACAGGGTCCCGTACGAGCAGTACTTC	CASSNYRVPYEQYF
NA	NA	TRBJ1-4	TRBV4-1	TGCGCCAGCAGCCACGCGGCGCAGGGGAAGGCCGAAAAACTGTTTTTT	CASSHAAQGKAEKLFF
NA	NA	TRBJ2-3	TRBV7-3	TGTGCCAGCAGCTTAAACAGGGCCGCAGATACGCAGTATTTT	CASSLNRAADTQYF
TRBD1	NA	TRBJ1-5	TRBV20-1	TGCAGTGCTAGTCGGGGACAGGGCGGTCAGCCCCAGCATTTT	CSASRGQGGQPQHF
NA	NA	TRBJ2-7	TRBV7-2	TGTGCCAGCAGCTTCCGGACTCCTTACGAGCAGTACTTC	CASSFRTPYEQYF
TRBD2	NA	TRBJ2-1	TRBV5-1	TGCGCCAGCAGCTTGGAAGCGGGAGTCCATAATGAGCAGTTCTTC	CASSLEAGVHNEQFF
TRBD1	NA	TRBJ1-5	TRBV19	TGTGCCAGTAGTATCGGACAGGGAGGAAGTCAGCCCCAGCATTTT	CASSIGQGGSQPQHF
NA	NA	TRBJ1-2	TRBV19	TGTGCCAGTACCCCACAAGCAGGGGACAACTATGGCTACACCTTC	CASTPQAGDNYGYTF
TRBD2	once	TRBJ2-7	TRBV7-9	TGTGCCAGCAGCTCGGATTGGGGAGGGTCCTACGAGCAGTACTTC	CASSSDWGGSYEQYF
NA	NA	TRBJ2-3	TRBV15	TGTGCCACCAGTTTAGATCTAGCTTTTTCTGGGGAGGATACGCAGTATTTT	CATSLDLAFSGEDTQYF
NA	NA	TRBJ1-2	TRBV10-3	TGTGCCATCACCACGGACTCCCGGATGGCCGGCTACACCTTC	CAITTDSRMAGYTF
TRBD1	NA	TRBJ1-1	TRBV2	TGTGCCGGATCTGAACAGGGGCTAGGCACTGAAGCTTTCTTT	CAGSEQGLGTEAFF
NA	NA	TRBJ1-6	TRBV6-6	TGTGCCAGCCTGACAGACTATAATTCACCCCTCCACTTT	CASLTDYNSPLHF
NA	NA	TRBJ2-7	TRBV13	TGTGCCAGCAGCTTAGGGCTAGACTACTACGAGCAGTACTTC	CASSLGLDYYEQYF
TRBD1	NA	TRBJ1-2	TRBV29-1	TGCAGCTCACAACAGGGGGGTGGCTACACCTTC	CSSQQGGGYTF
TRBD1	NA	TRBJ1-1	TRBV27	TGTGCCAGCAGCTGGGACAGGTCGGGCACTGAAGCTTTCTTT	CASSWDRSGTEAFF
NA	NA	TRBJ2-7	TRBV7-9	TGTGCCAGCAGCTTAGCGGGAACTAGCGAGCAGTACTTC	CASSLAGTSEQYF
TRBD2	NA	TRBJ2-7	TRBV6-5	TGTGCCAGCAGCCGGGCGGGACTAGCGAGCCACGAGCAGTACTTC	CASSRAGLASHEQYF
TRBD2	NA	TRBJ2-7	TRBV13	TGTGCCAGCAGCCCGCGGGGTGGTTCTAGCGGGAGGGCCTCCTCCTACGAGCAGTACTTC	CASSPRGGSSGRASSYEQYF
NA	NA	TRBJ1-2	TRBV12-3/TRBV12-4	TGTGCCAGCAGTTTAAAGGGGACTCATGGCTACACCTTC	CASSLKGTHGYTF